The present entry profiles one T cell receptor beta chain with its context. Antigen: not known. This CDR3 region has 19 residues. Germline V gene sequence: CDR1 DFQATT, CDR2 SNEGSKA (reference sequence). Trimming shortened V by 0 bases and J by 3 bases, and 24 bases separated the two germline ends. MiXCR was run by TCRdb on the 5' RACE reads, yielding one entry per CDR3 protein. Among some 1,700,000 distinct CDR3 sequences listed, roughly 35% were seen once. The data belong to a study of identical twins. The study, taken as a whole, reports: Partly confounded zero-insertion analyses could result from invariant MAIT and iNKT cells. Cord blood beta clonotypes present at high abundance carried fewer insertions; no such pattern appeared in memory repertoires. Sharing of beta out-of-frame sequences by twins showed a weaker excess.

This TCR was sampled from a newborn girl in good health. The rearrangement links TRBV20-1 to TRBJ2-1, with D possibly matching TRBD2 (6 bases). The sample taken for sequencing was cord blood. The CDR3 sequence: CSARDYRTGGTQYYNEQFF. CDR3 sequence (DNA): TGCAGTGCTAGAGATTATAGGACTGGCGGGACCCAGTACTACAATGAGCAGTTCTTC.